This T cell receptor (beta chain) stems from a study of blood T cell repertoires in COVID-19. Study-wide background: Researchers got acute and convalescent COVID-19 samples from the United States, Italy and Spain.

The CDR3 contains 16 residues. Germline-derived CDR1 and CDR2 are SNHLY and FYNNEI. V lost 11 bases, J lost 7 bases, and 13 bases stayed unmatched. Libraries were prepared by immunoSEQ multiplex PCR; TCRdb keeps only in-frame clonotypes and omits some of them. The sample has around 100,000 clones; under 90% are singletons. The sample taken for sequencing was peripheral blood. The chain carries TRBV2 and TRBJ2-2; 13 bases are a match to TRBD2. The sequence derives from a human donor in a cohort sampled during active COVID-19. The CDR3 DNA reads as TGTGCCTCGGACGGACTAGCGGGAGCGAACGGCGGGGAGCTGTTTTTT. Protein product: CASDGLAGANGGELFF.